Below are 28 T cell receptor beta chains sequenced from a single sample in a study of siplizumab effects on memory and regulatory T cells. The table came from immunoSEQ multiplex PCR; TCRdb's copy has only in-frame clones and leaves some out. The sample lists some 100,000 clones, 93% occurring once. The sequenced sample was non-Treg CD4+ T cells sorted from blood. These receptors all come from a human donor in good health.

The rearrangement uses TRBV14 and TRBJ2-5; unclear D gene. The CDR3 has 13 residues. Trimming left V 1 base short and J 7 bases short, with 10 bases between. Germline-derived CDR1 and CDR2 are SGHDN and FVKESK. CDR3 sequence (DNA): TGTGCCAGCAGCCAAGTACGGTCGTGGACCCAGTACTTC. As protein: CASSQVRSWTQYF.

The V and J genes are TRBV5-6 and TRBJ1-2; D may be TRBD1 (6 bases). The CDR3 runs to 16 residues. Germline CDR1 is SGHDT and CDR2 is YYEEEE. V was trimmed by 4 bases and J by 0 bases, leaving 16 bases between them. The DNA for the CDR3 is TGTGCCAGCAGCCTGGAGAGACAGGACCCTAACTATGGCTACACCTTC. Residues: CASSLERQDPNYGYTF.

The chain has TRBV30 and TRBJ1-5; no clear D. Germline values: CDR1 GTSNPN, CDR2 SVGIG (reference sequence). The V and J ends lost 1 base and 2 bases respectively, with 3 bases between them. This CDR3 is 12 amino acids long. The CDR3 DNA is TGTGCCTGGAGTGGCGGCAATCAGCCCCAGCATTTT. It is translated as CAWSGGNQPQHF. Supplemented by reference TRBV30 and TRBJ1-5, the full variable domain reads SQTIHQWPATLVQPVGSPLSLECTVEGTSNPNLYWYRQAAGRGLQLLFYSVGIGQISSEVPQNLSASRPQDRQFILSSKKLLLSDSGFYLCAWSGGNQPQHFGDGTRLSIL.

The rearrangement joins TRBV7-2 to TRBJ2-7; 10 nucleotides match TRBD1. This CDR3 contains 15 residues. Germline assignment: CDR1 SGHTA and CDR2 FQGNSA. V lost 3 bases and J lost 5; bases outside the gene matches: 7. The CDR3 protein is CASSFPGQGNHEQYF. For the CDR3, the DNA is TGTGCCAGCAGCTTTCCGGGACAGGGGAATCACGAGCAGTACTTC.

The V call is TRBV19, the J call TRBJ2-7; D perhaps matches TRBD2 (6 bases). Germline CDR1 is LNHDA and CDR2 is SQIVND (reference sequence). Trimming took 5 bases from V and 3 from J, leaving 14 bases between them. This CDR3 region has 14 residues. DNA of the CDR3: TGTGCCAGTAGTCCCGTGCGGGGAAGCTACGAGCAGTACTTC. This translates into CASSPVRGSYEQYF.

The genes are TRBV9 and TRBJ2-7; D is possibly TRBD2 (5 bases). Trimming took 3 bases from V and 4 from J, leaving 14 bases between them. From germline, CDR1 is SGDLS and CDR2 YYNGEE. CDR3 length equals 14 residues. The CDR3 region has the DNA TGTGCCAGCAGCGCGGGCCAGAGAGGGTACGAGCAGTACTTC. Translation: CASSAGQRGYEQYF. The full variable domain, rest sourced from reference TRBV9 and TRBJ2-7, is DSGVTQTPKHLITATGQRVTLRCSPRSGDLSVYWYQQSLDQGLQFLIQYYNGEERAKGNILERFSAQQFPDLHSELNLSSLELGDSALYFCASSAGQRGYEQYFGPGTRLTVT.

This clone was found once. This CDR3 reads CSVERGGGTQYF. The CDR3 nucleotides are TGCAGCGTGGAAAGGGGAGGGGGGACCCAGTACTTC. J is TRBJ2-5 and V is TRBV29-1, with D possibly TRBD2 on 7 matching bases. Germline V gene sequence: CDR1 SQVTM, CDR2 ANQGSEA. The CDR3 has 12 amino acids. Deletions cut 6 bases from V and 7 bases from J, with 15 bases between.

CDR3 amino acids: CASSQARQGGTDTQYF. Here the CDR3 DNA reads TGTGCCAGCAGCCAAGCGAGACAGGGCGGCACAGATACGCAGTATTTT. This chain links TRBV4-2 with TRBJ2-3; 7 positions agree with TRBD1. Germline V gene data show CDR1 as LGHNA and CDR2 as YNFKEQ. The CDR3 totals 16 residues. The trim removed 1 base at V and 1 base at J, leaving 5 bases unmatched.

The rearrangement uses TRBV6-5 and TRBJ2-5; 11 nucleotides match TRBD2. Germline V gene data show CDR1 as MNHEY and CDR2 as SVGAGI. Germline trimming cut 8 bases from V and 4 bases from J; bases unmatched to any gene: 3. This CDR3 has 13 residues. The CDR3 loop is CASRGLAGETQYF. Written as DNA, the CDR3 is TGTGCCAGCCGCGGACTAGCGGGAGAGACCCAGTACTTC.

V usage is TRBV11-2 and J usage is TRBJ2-3; D is ambiguous. This CDR3 is 12 amino acids long. CDR1 is SGHAT, CDR2 FQNNGV, per germline. V was trimmed by 3 bases and J by 11 bases, leaving 12 bases between them. The DNA of the CDR3 is TGTGCCAGCAGCTTTGGATCGAGCGAGCAGTATTTT. Protein sequence: CASSFGSSEQYF.

In the case of this clone: The germline gene is not matched at one end of the junction; a read error may be the cause. The rearrangement links TRBV2 to TRBJ2-7; 7 bases match TRBD1. The CDR3 sequence is 11 residues long. The germline gives CDR1 SNHLY, CDR2 FYNNEI. This CDR3 reads CASSDRQGWVF. The CDR3 coding sequence is TGTGCCAGCAGTGACCGACAGGGTTGGGTCTTC.

The CDR3 spells CSAMRGEQYF. The CDR3 bases are TGCAGTGCTATGAGGGGCGAGCAGTACTTC. This sequence joins TRBV20-1 and TRBJ2-7; the D gene could be TRBD1 or TRBD2 (5 bases each). V lost 4 bases and J lost 6, with 7 bases in between. This CDR3 is built from 10 residues. Germline V gene lookup returns CDR1 DFQATT and CDR2 SNEGSKA (reference sequence).

This chain uses TRBV19 with TRBJ2-2, with D maybe TRBD1 (6 bases). Trimming left V 6 bases short and J 1 base short, with 9 bases between. CDR1 is LNHDA, CDR2 SQIVND, per germline (reference sequence). The CDR3 is 14 amino acids. The CDR3 nucleotides read TGTGCCAGTAGAATGACAGGGAACACCGGGGAGCTGTTTTTT. Translating gives CASRMTGNTGELFF.

The rearrangement links TRBV7-9 to TRBJ2-3, with TRBD1 matching 7 bases. CDR1 SEHNR and CDR2 FQNEAQ come from the germline V gene (reference sequence). There are 17 residues in the CDR3. Germline trimming cut 5 bases from V and 5 bases from J; bases unmatched to any gene: 16. CDR3 protein: CASSLLVVTGDGDTQYF. As DNA, the CDR3 is TGTGCCAGCAGCCTCCTGGTGGTCACAGGGGATGGAGATACGCAGTATTTT. The full variable domain, completed using reference TRBV7-9 and TRBJ2-3, is DTGVSQNPRHKITKRGQNVTFRCDPISEHNRLYWYRQTLGQGPEFLTYFQNEAQLEKSRLLSDRFSAERPKGSFSTLEIQRTEQGDSAMYLCASSLLVVTGDGDTQYFGPGTRLTVL.

V usage is TRBV28 and J usage is TRBJ2-1; the match to TRBD2 covers 9 bases. Trimming cost V 5 bases and J 7 bases; bases outside gene matches: 3. CDR3 length: 13 amino acids. Germline CDR1 reads MDHEN; CDR2 reads SYDVKM. The CDR3, as DNA: TGTGCCAGCAGTCGGACTAGCGTGAATGAGCAGTTCTTC. Protein product: CASSRTSVNEQFF.

V and J are TRBV7-2 and TRBJ2-2; TRBD2 agrees at 9 bases. V was pared by 5 bases and J by 5 bases, with 9 bases of the junction left unmatched. This CDR3 has 16 amino acids. Germline CDR1 reads SGHTA; CDR2 reads FQGNSA. CDR3 nucleotides: TGTGCCAGCAGCCCGATCAGCGGGGGGAGAACCGGGGAGCTGTTTTTT. Encoded protein: CASSPISGGRTGELFF.

V is TRBV7-2 and J is TRBJ1-2; 9 nucleotides match TRBD1. V dropped 5 bases and J dropped 1; count of bases not matched to a gene: 2. Looked up from germline, CDR1 is SGHTA and CDR2 is FQGNSA. CDR3 length: 14 amino acids. CDR3 residues: CASSRGQGNYGYTF. CDR3 in DNA: TGTGCCAGCAGCAGGGGACAGGGTAACTATGGCTACACCTTC.

The CDR3 bases are TGCGCCAGCAGTGGTACCGAGGAGGGACAGGGAAGGTCTGGAAACACCATATATTTT. It specifies CASSGTEEGQGRSGNTIYF. The chain is built from TRBV10-1 and TRBJ1-3; 9 bases agree with TRBD1. CDR1 is WNHNN and CDR2 is SYGVQD in the germline V gene (reference sequence). The junction had 14 bases not matched to a gene; V was cut back by 4 bases and J by 1 base. CDR3 length equals 19 residues.

The rearrangement uses TRBV11-3 and TRBJ2-5; TRBD2 matches at 8 bases. J was trimmed by 5 bases and V by 5 bases; bases with no gene match: 10. Germline V gene lookup returns CDR1 SGHNT and CDR2 YENEEA. The CDR3 is 15 amino acids. DNA for the CDR3: TGTGCCAGCAGCCGGGGGGGCCAGGTTCGTGAGACCCAGTACTTC. This gives the protein CASSRGGQVRETQYF.

The chain uses TRBV6-4 and TRBJ1-2, with TRBD1 identical over 7 bases. Germline values: CDR1 MRHNA, CDR2 SNTAGT. The ends lost 0 bases at V and 8 bases at J; junction bases unmatched: 6. CDR3 size: 14 residues. Here the CDR3 reads CASSDSIGGGGYTF. The CDR3 bases are TGTGCCAGCAGTGACTCGATAGGAGGGGGCGGCTACACCTTC.

This chain links TRBV28 with TRBJ1-5; no firm D call. The germline V gene encodes CDR1 MDHEN and CDR2 SYDVKM. Trimming left V 2 bases short and J 2 bases short, with 10 bases between. The CDR3 runs 15 residues. The CDR3 reads CASSLRGGGNQPQHF. The DNA of the CDR3 is TGTGCCAGCAGTTTACGAGGAGGTGGCAATCAGCCCCAGCATTTT.

DNA of the CDR3: TGTGCCAGCAGCACCCTCCGAAAATCCGGGGACACCCCCGGGACTGAAGCTTTCTTT. Translated, it gives CASSTLRKSGDTPGTEAFF. The rearrangement joins TRBV7-9 to TRBJ1-1; tentative D call: TRBD1 (6 bases). The CDR3 is 19 amino acids. V lost 5 bases to trimming and J lost 5 bases, with 30 bases between them. In germline, CDR1 is SEHNR, CDR2 FQNEAQ (reference sequence).

The chain combines TRBV5-1 with TRBJ1-2, with D possibly matching TRBD1 (5 bases). In germline, CDR1 is SGHRS, CDR2 YFSETQ. This CDR3 spans 14 amino acids. V was trimmed by 5 bases and J by 2 bases, leaving 13 bases between them. Here the CDR3 reads CASRGDFGNYGYTF. DNA of the CDR3: TGCGCCAGCAGGGGGGACTTTGGGAACTATGGCTACACCTTC.

The V gene is TRBV18, the J gene TRBJ2-5; D is uncertain. Germline values: CDR1 KGHSH, CDR2 LQKENI. With 0 bases removed from V and 4 bases from J, the gap between germline ends came to 6 bases. The CDR3 is 13 amino acids. CDR3 residues: CASSPPERETQYF. The CDR3 DNA reads TGTGCCAGCTCACCACCGGAGAGAGAGACCCAGTACTTC.

V is TRBV10-1 and J is TRBJ2-5; 9 bases agree with TRBD1. The ends lost 6 bases at V and 4 bases at J; junction bases unmatched: 3. The germline V gene has CDR1 WNHNN and CDR2 SYGVQD (reference sequence). The CDR3 spans 13 residues. CDR3 sequence: CASSGQGRETQYF. CDR3 DNA sequence: TGCGCCAGCAGCGGACAGGGGAGAGAGACCCAGTACTTC.

The chain combines TRBV2 with TRBJ2-5, with TRBD2 as a possible D gene (7 bases). Between the trimmed V and J ends, which lost 2 bases and 7 bases, there was a span of 20 bases. The CDR3 is made up of 16 amino acids. Germline CDR1 and CDR2: SNHLY and FYNNEI. CDR3: CASSESRGGNRGTQYF. CDR3 DNA sequence: TGTGCCAGCAGTGAATCGAGGGGGGGCAACAGAGGGACCCAGTACTTC.

The genes are TRBV5-6 and TRBJ1-2; D is perhaps TRBD1 (6 bases). The CDR3 has 13 amino acids. V was shortened by 3 bases and J by 8 bases, with 14 bases between the two germline ends. Per the germline V gene, CDR1 is SGHDT and CDR2 is YYEEEE. The CDR3 sequence is CASSSDRRGGYTF. The CDR3 DNA follows: TGTGCCAGCAGCTCCGACAGGAGGGGAGGCTACACCTTC.

The rearrangement links TRBV5-1 to TRBJ1-1; TRBD1 might be the D (5 bases). V gave up 2 bases and J gave up 7 bases, with 18 bases separating them. CDR1 and CDR2 from the germline V gene are SGHRS and YFSETQ. The CDR3 covers 15 residues. CDR3 bases: TGCGCCAGCAGCTTATCCGGGGGAGGCCCTCTTGAAGCTTTCTTT. It yields the protein CASSLSGGGPLEAFF.